Each of the 7 T cell receptor beta chains below was sequenced from the same sample in a study of blood T cell repertoires in COVID-19. Only in-frame clones appear in the TCRdb table, and some are missing; sequencing was by immunoSEQ multiplex PCR. Of 250,000 to 300,000 clones in the sample, roughly 89% were seen once. Specimen: PBMCs or T cells enriched from blood (not recorded which). The source of these receptors is a woman aged 40 to 55 who had recovered from COVID-19.

CDR3 sequence reads: CASSLVAGTYEQYF. The DNA of the CDR3 is TGTGCCAGCAGCTTAGTGGCGGGGACCTACGAGCAGTACTTC. The chain employs TRBV7-2 and TRBJ2-7; tentatively, D is TRBD2 (6 bases). The length of the CDR3 is 14 residues. V was pared by 1 base and J by 2 bases, with 9 bases between. Germline V gene lookup returns CDR1 SGHTA and CDR2 FQGNSA.

The chain is built from TRBV6-5 and TRBJ2-7; tentatively, D is TRBD2 (6 bases). The V and J ends lost 7 bases and 6 bases respectively, with 10 bases between them. Germline loops: CDR1 MNHEY, CDR2 SVGAGI. The CDR3 covers 11 residues. The CDR3 sequence: CASTRRGEQYF. In DNA form, the CDR3 reads TGTGCCAGCACTCGGCGGGGCGAGCAGTACTTC.

The chain has TRBV27 and TRBJ1-2; D remains ambiguous. Trimming removed 10 bases at V and 4 bases at J, with 16 bases between. Germline V CDR1 and CDR2: MNHEY, SMNVEV (reference sequence). CDR3 length: 13 residues. The CDR3 spells CATGGDGVYGYTF. In nucleotides, the CDR3 is TGTGCCACGGGCGGGGATGGGGTCTATGGCTACACCTTC.

This chain connects TRBV5-1 to TRBJ2-3; TRBD1 aligns across 8 bases. Unmatched junction bases numbered 7, after V lost 3 bases and J lost 4 bases. Germline V gene lookup returns CDR1 SGHRS and CDR2 YFSETQ. The CDR3 totals 15 residues. In DNA, the CDR3 is TGCGCCAGCAGCTATGGCAGGGGGCAGGCAGATACGCAGTATTTT. Its protein product is CASSYGRGQADTQYF. The full variable domain, rest sourced from reference TRBV5-1 and TRBJ2-3, is KAGVTQTPRYLIKTRGQQVTLSCSPISGHRSVSWYQQTPGQGLQFLFEYFSETQRNKGNFPGRFSGRQFSNSRSEMNVSTLELGDSALYLCASSYGRGQADTQYFGPGTRLTVL.

The chain uses TRBV2 and TRBJ2-1; D uncertain. The V end was cut by 8 bases, the J end by 3 bases, with 11 bases between. Germline values: CDR1 SNHLY, CDR2 FYNNEI. The CDR3 length is 13 residues. This CDR3 is CASARDNYNEQFF. The CDR3 DNA sequence: TGTGCCAGCGCCCGAGACAACTACAATGAGCAGTTCTTC.

This chain links TRBV7-2 with TRBJ1-4, with D unclear. The ends were cut back, 5 bases at V and 3 bases at J, with 13 bases in the middle. The CDR3 has 15 residues. CDR1 is SGHTA, CDR2 FQGNSA, per germline. The CDR3 coding sequence is TGTGCCAGCAGCCTTTCGGTTGTAGCTAATGAAAAACTGTTTTTT. Residues: CASSLSVVANEKLFF.

This clone was detected only once. This sequence joins TRBV28 and TRBJ1-5; D perhaps matches TRBD1 (6 bases). The V and J ends lost 6 bases and 5 bases respectively, with 17 bases between them. In germline, CDR1 is MDHEN, CDR2 SYDVKM. This CDR3 is built from 15 residues. The CDR3 spells CASRITGMGHQPQHF. The CDR3 DNA sequence: TGTGCCAGCAGGATAACAGGGATGGGGCATCAGCCCCAGCATTTT.